Reported below is one TCR beta chain. This specimen comes from a study of blood T cell repertoires in COVID-19. Whole-study context: Sites in the United States, Italy and Spain provided acute and convalescent COVID-19 samples. Sample material is recorded as cDNA or gDNA derived from T cells, B-cell-depleted T cells, or PBMCs.

In the original analysis: It was from reference gene primer amplification that nucleated cell counts were estimated. Sequencing used immunoSEQ multiplex PCR; TCRdb keeps in-frame clones, though not all of them. D and trimming were read from the DNA, whereas the V and J calls and clone size are those reported in that table. The table has hundreds of thousands of clones, 89% seen once. The length of the CDR3 is 14 residues. Germline loops: CDR1 SEHNR, CDR2 FQNEAQ (reference sequence). J lost 8 bases, V lost 5 bases, and 11 bases had no gene match. The chain carries TRBV7-9 and TRBJ1-2, with TRBD1 identical over 7 bases. Sequenced material: peripheral blood. This clonotype was sampled from a man aged 60 to 75 who had recovered from COVID-19. In DNA, the CDR3 is TGTGCCAGCAGCGATTGGACAGGAGGCTACGGCTACACCTTC. This gives the protein CASSDWTGGYGYTF.